The entry below gives a single T cell receptor (beta chain) sequence along with its context. Its antigen is unidentified. These data are taken from a study of lymphopenia after photon versus proton radiotherapy. The CDR3 is made up of 16 amino acids. The germline V gene encodes CDR1 SGDLS and CDR2 YYNGEE. Trimming took off 2 bases at V and 0 bases at J, with 13 bases between the two ends. Study-level findings and limits: Post-nadir diversity loss with photons came from oligoclonal expansion, particularly CD8+ Temra cells. Better survival with proton therapy was suggested as possible, not demonstrated.

The assay was immunoSEQ multiplex PCR, and TCRdb's table has in-frame clones only and misses some. The sample has some 26,000 clones, about four fifths seen once. The V gene is TRBV9, the J gene TRBJ2-3, with a weak D call TRBD2 (7 bases). The origin of this receptor is a man in his fifties or sixties with gastric cancer. The sequencing used peripheral blood, collected from a patient treated with photon-based radiotherapy. Written as DNA, the CDR3 is TGTGCCAGCAGCGTTAAGGCGGGGGCCAGCACAGATACGCAGTATTTT. It encodes CASSVKAGASTDTQYF.